Sequencing of this T cell receptor beta chain was carried out in a study of blood T cell repertoires in COVID-19. Overall study: COVID-19 samples from acute and convalescent phases originated in the United States, Italy and Spain. Sources were T cells, B-cell-depleted T cells, or PBMCs; the material itself was cDNA or gDNA.

Trimming removed 2 bases from V and 6 bases from J, with 11 bases in between. The germline V gene has CDR1 MNHNS and CDR2 SASEGT. The CDR3 runs to 14 residues. Original data processing: Amplifying reference gene primers gave estimates of nucleated cell counts. Here immunoSEQ multiplex PCR was the method, and the copy in TCRdb shows in-frame clones only, minus some. That table furnishes V, J and clone size, whereas the DNA furnished D and trimming. This sample has some 370,000 clones; almost 90% occur once, and the top ten carry 5% to 8.5%. This receptor was identified in a man between 18 and 35 years old with active or convalescent COVID-19. Sequencing was performed on peripheral blood. The chain recombines TRBV6-1 with TRBJ1-5, with D perhaps TRBD1 (6 bases). CDR3 in DNA: TGTGCCAGCAGTGAATGGGGGGGCAGTCAGCCCCAGCATTTT. Its protein is CASSEWGGSQPQHF.